These 8 T cell receptor beta chains originate from one sample sequenced in a study of graft-versus-host responses after intestinal transplantation. The table came from immunoSEQ multiplex PCR; TCRdb's copy has only in-frame clones and leaves some out. The repertoire consists of approximately 63,000 clones, with almost 95% occurring once and the leading ten covering under 0.45%. Their target antigens are unknown. The sequencing here drew on unstimulated CD4+ T cells sorted from spleen or lymph node cells, taken before transplant. The source of these receptors is a human donor who was the organ donor for an intestinal transplant.

The rearrangement links TRBV4-1 to TRBJ2-5; D remains unclear. Matching the DNA end better, TRBJ2-7 makes the J call doubtful. Germline CDR1 is MGHRA and CDR2 is YSYEKL. There are 22 residues in the CDR3. CDR3 protein: CASSQEGWYVARFNTVSYEQYF. In DNA, the CDR3 is TGCGCCAGCAGCCAAGAGGGGTGGTACGTTGCGCGGTTCAACACCGTCTCCTACGAGCAGTACTTC.

The V call is TRBV7-9, the J call TRBJ2-7, with D perhaps TRBD1 (5 bases). The germline V and J ends were trimmed by 5 bases and 5 bases, with 7 bases remaining between them. There are 11 residues in the CDR3. CDR1 and CDR2 from the germline V gene are SEHNR and FQNEAQ (reference sequence). CDR3 bases: TGTGCCAGCAGCCTCAGGGACGAGCAGTACTTC. This sequence encodes CASSLRDEQYF.

The rearrangement links TRBV13 to TRBJ2-1, with 11 nucleotides matching TRBD1. With 1 base clipped from V and 6 bases from J, the junction kept 5 bases outside the gene matches. The CDR3 covers 16 residues. Germline V gene sequence: CDR1 PRHDT, CDR2 FYEKMQ (reference sequence). For the CDR3, the DNA is TGTGCCAGCAGCTTAGCGGTGGGACAGGGGGGCAATGAGCAGTTCTTC. Its protein is CASSLAVGQGGNEQFF.

V usage is TRBV7-8 and J usage is TRBJ2-3; no firm D call. Trimming left V 5 bases short and J 1 base short, with 13 bases between. The CDR3 is 15 residues long. Germline assignment: CDR1 SGHVS and CDR2 FQNEAQ. CDR3: CASSPDVGRTDTQYF. CDR3 DNA: TGTGCCAGCAGCCCGGACGTCGGGCGCACAGATACGCAGTATTTT.

For the CDR3, the DNA is TGCGCCAGCAGCCAAGAGCCGGGGATCACTGGTTCACCCCTCCACTTT. Amino acid sequence: CASSQEPGITGSPLHF. The chain recombines TRBV4-3 with TRBJ1-6; no definite D call. CDR3 length: 16 amino acids. Per germline, CDR1 LGHNA and CDR2 YSLEER. Trimming stripped 0 bases from V and 9 bases from J, with 15 bases between.

The gene calls are TRBV4-1 and TRBJ2-1; 8 bases agree with TRBD2. Germline CDR1 is MGHRA and CDR2 is YSYEKL. Losses at the gene ends were 4 bases for V and 5 bases for J; bases not matched to a gene: 4. The CDR3 loop spans 14 amino acids. This CDR3 reads CASSLSGGNNEQFF. The CDR3 nucleotides read TGCGCCAGCAGCCTCTCGGGGGGGAACAATGAGCAGTTCTTC.

The chain employs TRBV19 and TRBJ2-1; a possible D gene is TRBD2 (6 bases). Germline V gene lookup returns CDR1 LNHDA and CDR2 SQIVND (reference sequence). V lost 3 bases, J lost 4 bases, and 13 bases lay in between. CDR3 length: 15 residues. For the CDR3, the DNA is TGTGCCAGTAGTATCGGCGGGGCGCGTTACAATGAGCAGTTCTTC. It is translated as CASSIGGARYNEQFF.

J is TRBJ2-3 and V is TRBV6-1, with 8 nucleotides matching TRBD1. Germline CDR1 is MNHNS and CDR2 is SASEGT. The V gene end was trimmed by 6 bases and the J gene end by 4 bases; junction bases not matched to a gene: 0. The CDR3 length is 12 residues. The DNA for the CDR3 is TGTGCCAGCAGGACAGGGGCAGATACGCAGTATTTT. Its protein is CASRTGADTQYF.